The source of this T cell receptor (beta chain) is a study of neurological immune-mediated disorders. This clonotype came up many times. Its antigen is currently unknown. The study's findings and limits: TCR clonal expansion peaked in HTLV-1-associated myelopathy patients and was lowest in multiple sclerosis patients.

TCRdb re-called the 5' RACE reads through MiXCR, storing one row per CDR3 protein. The sample contains about 62,000 distinct CDR3 sequences, around 4.7% of which appear only once. Trimming cost V 0 bases and J 8 bases, with 8 bases left between them. The CDR3 runs 12 residues. Germline lookup yields CDR1 SGHRS and CDR2 YFSETQ. Sequencing was carried out using PBMCs. The chain joins TRBV5-1 to TRBJ1-2; D not resolved. The TCR originated in a woman between 50 and 59 years old with multiple sclerosis. CDR3 sequence reads: CASSLGAGGYTF. The CDR3 nucleotides are TGCGCCAGCAGCTTGGGCGCCGGGGGCTACACCTTC.